This T cell receptor (beta chain) appears in the sequencing data of a study of CD8 T cells in ankylosing spondylitis. Molecular-barcoded quantitative 5'-RACE produced these TCR beta libraries. TCRdb processed the 5' RACE reads anew with MiXCR; each CDR3 protein has one entry. The data show 250,000 to 400,000 distinct CDR3 sequences, roughly 11% seen once. Overall study findings and caveats: Characteristic, it appeared, of ankylosing spondylitis blood was a TCR beta motif of eight highly homologous variants. There was reportedly significant enrichment of clones that were disease-linked in matched ankylosing spondylitis synovial fluid.

This clonotype occurred many times. Its antigen is as yet unknown. What was sequenced was blood, either unsorted or a sorted T cell fraction (not recorded which). The receptor comes from a female donor with ankylosing spondylitis or in good health (not recorded which).

CDR3 coding DNA: TGCGCCAGCAGCTTGCGACAGGGGCTCCAGTTATATGAAAAACTGTTTTTT. Translated, it gives CASSLRQGLQLYEKLFF. V is TRBV5-1 and J is TRBJ1-4; 8 bases agree with TRBD1. The V and J ends lost 1 base and 6 bases, in that order; junction bases with no gene match: 11. CDR3 length: 17 amino acids. Germline CDR1 reads SGHRS; CDR2 reads YFSETQ.